The T cell receptor beta chain under discussion was sequenced for a study of control samples from healthy donors and cancer patients. The germline V gene has CDR1 SGHRS and CDR2 YFSETQ. The CDR3 is 16 residues long. The V gene end was trimmed by 4 bases and the J gene end by 2 bases; junction bases not matched to a gene: 7. The assay was immunoSEQ multiplex PCR, and TCRdb's table has in-frame clones only and misses some. The sample comprises under 20,000 clones, around 84% of which are singletons, and less than 30% rests with the top ten. V is TRBV5-1 and J is TRBJ2-3; 10 nucleotides line up with TRBD2. Specimen: PBMCs. This clonotype was sampled from a woman in her 70s with lung cancer. DNA of the CDR3: TGCGCCAGCAGCGACCTGACTAGCGGGTCCACAGATACGCAGTATTTT. It specifies CASSDLTSGSTDTQYF.